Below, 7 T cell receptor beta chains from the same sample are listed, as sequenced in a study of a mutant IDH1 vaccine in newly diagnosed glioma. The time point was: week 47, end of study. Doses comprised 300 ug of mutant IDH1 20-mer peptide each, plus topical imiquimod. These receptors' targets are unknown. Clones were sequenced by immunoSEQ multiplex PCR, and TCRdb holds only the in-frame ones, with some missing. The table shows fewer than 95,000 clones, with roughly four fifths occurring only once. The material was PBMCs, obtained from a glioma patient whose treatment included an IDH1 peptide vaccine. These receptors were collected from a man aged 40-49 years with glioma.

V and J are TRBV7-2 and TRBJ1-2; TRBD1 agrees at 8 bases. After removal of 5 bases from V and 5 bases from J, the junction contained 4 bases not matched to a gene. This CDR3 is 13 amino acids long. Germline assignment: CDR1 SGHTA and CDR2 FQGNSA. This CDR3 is CASSPDRVYGYTF. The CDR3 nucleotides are TGTGCCAGCAGCCCGGACAGGGTTTATGGCTACACCTTC. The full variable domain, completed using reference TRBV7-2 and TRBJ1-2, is GAGVSQSPSNKVTEKGKDVELRCDPISGHTALYWYRQSLGQGLEFLIYFQGNSAPDKSGLPSDRFSAERTGGSVSTLTIQRTQQEDSAVYLCASSPDRVYGYTFGSGTRLTVV.

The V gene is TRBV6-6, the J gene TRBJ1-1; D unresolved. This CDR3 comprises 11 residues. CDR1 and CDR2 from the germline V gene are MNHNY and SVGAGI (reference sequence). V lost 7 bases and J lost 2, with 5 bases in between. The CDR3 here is CASKINTEAFF. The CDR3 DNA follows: TGTGCCAGCAAGATAAACACTGAAGCTTTCTTT.

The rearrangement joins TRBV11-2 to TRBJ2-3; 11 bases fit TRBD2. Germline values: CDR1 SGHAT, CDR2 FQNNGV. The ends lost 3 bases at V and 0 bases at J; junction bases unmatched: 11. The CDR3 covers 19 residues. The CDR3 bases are TGTGCCAGCAGCTTCCCCACTAGCGGGGGAGATCTTAGCACAGATACGCAGTATTTT. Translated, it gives CASSFPTSGGDLSTDTQYF.

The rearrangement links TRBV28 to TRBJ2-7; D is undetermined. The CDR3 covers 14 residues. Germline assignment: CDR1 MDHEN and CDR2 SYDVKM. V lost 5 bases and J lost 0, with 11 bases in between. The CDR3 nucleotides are TGTGCCAGCAGTATGTCGGGTAGCTCCTACGAGCAGTACTTC. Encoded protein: CASSMSGSSYEQYF.

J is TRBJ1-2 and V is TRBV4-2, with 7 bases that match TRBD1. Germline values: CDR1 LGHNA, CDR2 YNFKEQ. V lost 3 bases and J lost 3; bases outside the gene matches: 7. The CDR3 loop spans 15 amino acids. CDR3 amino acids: CASSHQQGKDYGYTF. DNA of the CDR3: TGTGCCAGCAGCCACCAACAGGGGAAGGACTATGGCTACACCTTC.

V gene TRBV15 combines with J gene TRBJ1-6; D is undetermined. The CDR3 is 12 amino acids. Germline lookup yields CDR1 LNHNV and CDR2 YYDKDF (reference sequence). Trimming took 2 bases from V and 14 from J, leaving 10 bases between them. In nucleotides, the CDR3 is TGTGCCACCAGCAGAAGAGGGAGGACCCTCCACTTT. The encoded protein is CATSRRGRTLHF. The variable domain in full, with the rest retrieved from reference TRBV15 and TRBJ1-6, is DAMVIQNPRYQVTQFGKPVTLSCSQTLNHNVMYWYQQKSSQAPKLLFHYYDKDFNNEADTPDNFQSRRPNTSFCFLDIRSPGLGDTAMYLCATSRRGRTLHFGNGTRLTVT.

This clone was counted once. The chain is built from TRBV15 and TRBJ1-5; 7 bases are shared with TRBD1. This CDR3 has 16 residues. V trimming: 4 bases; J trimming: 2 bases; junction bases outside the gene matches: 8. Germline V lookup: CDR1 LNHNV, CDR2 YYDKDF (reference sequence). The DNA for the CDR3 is TGTGCCACCAGCACCGAGAGACAGGGCGGCAATCAGCCCCAGCATTTT. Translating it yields CATSTERQGGNQPQHF.